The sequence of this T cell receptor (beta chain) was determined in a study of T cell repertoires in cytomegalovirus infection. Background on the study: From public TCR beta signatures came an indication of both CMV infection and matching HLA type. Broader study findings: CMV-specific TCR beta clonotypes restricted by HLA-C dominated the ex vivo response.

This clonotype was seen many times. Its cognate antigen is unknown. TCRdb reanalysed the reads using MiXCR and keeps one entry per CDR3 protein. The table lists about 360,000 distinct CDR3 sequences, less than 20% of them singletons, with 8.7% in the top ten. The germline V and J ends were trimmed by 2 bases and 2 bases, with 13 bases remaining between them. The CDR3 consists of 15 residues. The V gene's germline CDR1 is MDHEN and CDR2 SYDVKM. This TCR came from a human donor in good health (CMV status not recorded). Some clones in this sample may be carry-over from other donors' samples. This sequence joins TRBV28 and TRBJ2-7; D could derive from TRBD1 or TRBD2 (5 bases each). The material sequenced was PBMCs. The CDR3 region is CASSLAGTSTYEQYF. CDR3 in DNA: TGTGCCAGCAGTTTAGCTGGGACCAGTACCTACGAGCAGTACTTC.